This T cell receptor (beta chain) was recorded in a study of CD4 and CD8 cells across lung adenocarcinoma regions. The CDR3 has 14 amino acids, counting both end residues. Germline V CDR1 and CDR2: MGHDK, SYGVNS. One entry per CDR3 protein, called by TCRdb with MiXCR from the PCR reads. The profile covers 6,500 to 8,000 distinct CDR3 sequences, with less than 50% appearing a single time and about 31% taken by the ten largest. The patients had localized lung adenocarcinoma, a non-small cell subtype. A word on this clonotype: In this CDR3 the conserved last residue, phenylalanine or tryptophan, is missing, so a read error is likely. The DNA is omitted, as the CDR3 cannot be located on it reliably, and the CDR3 follows TCRdb's listing.

This rearrangement joins TRBV25-1 to TRBJ2-1; the DNA was not used to check the table's D call, TRBD1. Sequenced material: CD4+ T cells from the margin of a lung tumor. The receptor was isolated from a male donor with lung adenocarcinoma. The CD4 and CD8 labels of this study may be unreliable. CDR3: CASSEQGSVGMGPA.